This T cell receptor beta chain was found in a study of STAT5B mutations in CD4+ large granular lymphocyte leukemia (dated by TCRdb to the early 2020s). About the investigation overall: Among the healthy controls, the CDR3 'QG' motif was associated with a particular HLA allele. The TCRbeta repertoires of CD4+ T-cell large granular lymphocyte leukemia patients were compared with the TCRbeta repertoires of healthy blood donors. The purity of purified fractions was confirmed by flow cytometry on FACSCanto II or FACSVerse to exceed 95% among lymphocytes. Findings and caveats that apply to the study as a whole: Compared with healthy CD4+ repertoires, CD4-sorted patient repertoires appeared more clonal, and this difference remained even after the putative leukemic clones were removed. TRBV06-family usage was enriched among the top patient clones (8/27) compared with healthy controls (2/35). Main leukemic clonotypes were private to each patient, although about a quarter of the main leukemic clonotypes were found at low frequency in the non-leukemic repertoires of other patients. The data were not HLA-matched, and the higher clonality in CD4+ T-LGLL than in CD8+ T-LGLL could be due to the relatively small sample size.

The healthy controls were 37 blood donors, and the buffy coats of these donors were supplied by the Finnish Red Cross blood service. All TCR-sequenced material derived from peripheral blood: patient blood samples and healthy donor buffy coats. Ficoll-Hypaque gradient centrifugation was used to isolate peripheral blood mononuclear cells. Magnetic purification was used to isolate CD4+ cells from the buffy coats of the healthy controls. The Gentra Puregene Cell and Tissue kit was used to extract genomic DNA, and a Qubit 2.0 fluorometer was used to measure the amount of genomic DNA. The germline V gene yields SGHRS for CDR1 and YFSETQ for CDR2. V and J are trimmed by 4 bases and 7 bases, and the gene matches miss 5 bases of the junction. The CDR3 measures 14 amino acids from cysteine to phenylalanine. The DNA shown is the 42-base CDR3, in frame from base 1. The immunoSEQ assay at survey resolution was applied to genomic DNA for sequencing of TCRbeta rearrangements. The paper's processing steps were these. In the TCR sequencing data, the lowest productive clonotype frequency that could be detected was 2.59 x 10-5. Analyses included only productive TCRbeta rearrangements, meaning complete and in-frame sequences. Simpson clonality, calculated in the immunoSEQ Analyzer version 3.0, was used as the measure of sample clonality. Clones were binned by frequency as very rare, small, medium, large (1-20%) or hyperexpanded (>20%). Generation probabilities were estimated with OLGA 1.2.3, V-gene circos plots were made with VDJtools, specificities were searched in VDJdb, and CDR3 motifs were identified with GLIPH. Drawn from immuneACCESS, this table holds only the in-frame rearrangements with V and J called that TCRdb kept. Clones are partly lost; checked studies trace under half to an unresolved V gene and leave the rest unexplained. The V and J calls and clone size were taken over from that table, and D and trimming were inferred from the DNA. The sample profile shows over 25,000 clones; 70% to 85% of them were found once. The top ten hold roughly 2% of the sample.

Concerning this clone: Its antigen is not yet known. No much larger clone exists at a distance of one base, and base qualities are not known.

The V and J genes are TRBV5-1 and TRBJ1-4, with 9 junctional bases fitting TRBD1. This TCR came from a human donor in good health. Sequencing used CD4+ T cells from blood buffy coats. The nucleotides are TGCGCCAGCAGCATACAGGGGGCGGTTGAAAAACTGTTTTTT. This codes for CASSIQGAVEKLFF.